These 26 T cell receptor beta chains were sequenced from one sample in a study of blood T cell repertoires in COVID-19. Using immunoSEQ multiplex PCR, the repertoire was profiled, and TCRdb retains in-frame clones only, with some absent. The data contain 200,000 to 250,000 clones, approximately 83% of them seen just once; the ten biggest clones take up 3.8%. Sequencing was done on a sample of PBMCs or T cells enriched from blood (not recorded which). The receptors stem from a middle-aged woman with acute COVID-19.

J is TRBJ2-3 and V is TRBV7-8, with D perhaps matching TRBD2 (6 bases). The CDR3 has 16 residues. Trimming shortened V by 0 bases and J by 2 bases, and 12 bases separated the two germline ends. Per germline, CDR1 SGHVS and CDR2 FQNEAQ. This CDR3 reads CASSLAGTSLTDTQYF. As DNA, the CDR3 is TGTGCCAGCAGCTTAGCGGGCACTAGCCTCACAGATACGCAGTATTTT. The whole variable domain, filled in from reference TRBV7-8 and TRBJ2-3, reads GAGVSQSPRYKVAKRGQDVALRCDPISGHVSLFWYQQALGQGPEFLTYFQNEAQLDKSGLPSDRFFAERPEGSVSTLKIQRTQQEDSAVYLCASSLAGTSLTDTQYFGPGTRLTVL.

The chain joins TRBV2 to TRBJ1-5; possibly TRBD1 for D (5 bases). Trimming took off 5 bases at V and 2 bases at J, with 13 bases between the two ends. Germline V lookup: CDR1 SNHLY, CDR2 FYNNEI. CDR3 length equals 15 residues. The CDR3 sequence: CASSLQGAGNQPQHF. CDR3 nucleotides: TGTGCCAGCAGTCTCCAGGGCGCAGGCAATCAGCCCCAGCATTTT.

The chain combines TRBV5-1 with TRBJ2-3; 7 positions agree with TRBD2. This CDR3 has 18 amino acids. The ends lost 0 bases at V and 0 bases at J; junction bases unmatched: 10. CDR1 and CDR2 from the germline V gene are SGHRS and YFSETQ. The CDR3 DNA follows: TGCGCCAGCAGCTTGGCCGTGATAGCGGGCGCTAGCACAGATACGCAGTATTTT. It specifies CASSLAVIAGASTDTQYF.

The rearrangement links TRBV28 to TRBJ2-7; 8 nucleotides align to TRBD2. Germline loops: CDR1 MDHEN, CDR2 SYDVKM. The trim removed 5 bases at V and 3 bases at J, leaving 9 bases unmatched. CDR3 length: 15 amino acids. CDR3 nucleotides: TGTGCCAGCAGTCCACATCAGGGGACTAGCTACGAGCAGTACTTC. Amino acids: CASSPHQGTSYEQYF.

The chain employs TRBV19 and TRBJ1-5, with D unclear. This CDR3 is 13 amino acids long. Germline CDR1 reads LNHDA; CDR2 reads SQIVND (reference sequence). The V end was cut by 7 bases, the J end by 4 bases, with 11 bases between. The CDR3, as DNA: TGTGCCAGTACCACCGAAGCGAATCAGCCCCAGCATTTT. The encoded protein is CASTTEANQPQHF.

V and J are TRBV11-2 and TRBJ1-2, with a possible D match to TRBD1 (6 bases). CDR1 SGHAT and CDR2 FQNNGV come from the germline V gene. Trimming pared 5 bases from V and 8 bases from J, leaving 18 bases between. This CDR3 has 14 amino acids. The CDR3 sequence: CASSRLEGGRGYTF. In DNA, the CDR3 is TGTGCCAGCAGCCGTCTTGAAGGGGGTCGCGGCTACACCTTC.

CDR3 in DNA: TGTGCCAGCAGCTTAATCGGGGGAGACCTCCAAGAGACCCAGTACTTC. It specifies CASSLIGGDLQETQYF. The chain employs TRBV7-3 and TRBJ2-5; a possible D gene is TRBD2 (6 bases). The V gene's germline CDR1 is SGHTA and CDR2 FQGTGA. V lost 1 base and J 1 base, leaving 13 bases between the germline ends. The CDR3 runs to 16 residues.

CDR3 sequence reads: CASSEADNRVRDYNEQFF. For the CDR3, the DNA is TGTGCCAGCAGTGAAGCGGATAACAGGGTAAGGGACTACAATGAGCAGTTCTTC. The rearrangement links TRBV2 to TRBJ2-1; a possible D gene is TRBD1 (6 bases). The germline V and J ends were trimmed by 0 bases and 3 bases, with 18 bases remaining between them. The CDR3 length is 18 residues. CDR1 and CDR2 (germline): SNHLY, FYNNEI.

There are a few counts of this clone. For the CDR3, the DNA is TGCGCCAGCAGGACAAGCGGGGGGCTCTCCTACGAGCAGTACTTC. It codes for CASRTSGGLSYEQYF. The rearrangement links TRBV4-1 to TRBJ2-7; 9 nucleotides agree with TRBD2. V trimming: 6 bases; J trimming: 0 bases; junction bases outside the gene matches: 6. CDR1 and CDR2 from the germline V gene are MGHRA and YSYEKL. The CDR3 totals 15 residues.

The chain recombines TRBV2 with TRBJ2-5; TRBD2 matches at 9 bases. Germline CDR1 and CDR2: SNHLY and FYNNEI. The CDR3 is 15 residues long. J lost 5 bases, V lost 3 bases, and 7 bases had no gene match. DNA of the CDR3: TGTGCCAGCAGTGATTGGGGACTAGCTGTGGAGACCCAGTACTTC. Amino acids: CASSDWGLAVETQYF. The variable domain in full, with the rest retrieved from reference TRBV2 and TRBJ2-5, is EPEVTQTPSHQVTQMGQEVILRCVPISNHLYFYWYRQILGQKVEFLVSFYNNEISEKSEIFDDQFSVERPDGSNFTLKIRSTKLEDSAMYFCASSDWGLAVETQYFGPGTRLLVL.

The gene calls are TRBV10-2 and TRBJ2-5, with a weak D call TRBD1 (6 bases). This CDR3 spans 13 amino acids. Germline lookup yields CDR1 WSHSY and CDR2 SAAADI. V gave up 6 bases and J gave up 5 bases, with 13 bases separating them. The CDR3 coding sequence is TGCGCCAGCAGAACCGGGACAATGGAGACCCAGTACTTC. This sequence encodes CASRTGTMETQYF.

The chain couples TRBV18 to TRBJ2-7, with 7 bases that match TRBD2. With 2 bases clipped from V and 2 bases from J, the junction kept 6 bases outside the gene matches. Germline CDR1 KGHSH, CDR2 LQKENI. This CDR3 has 15 residues. The CDR3 spells CASSPSGIGAYEQYF. The CDR3 nucleotides are TGTGCCAGCTCACCAAGCGGGATCGGGGCCTACGAGCAGTACTTC.

V is TRBV27 and J is TRBJ1-1; tentatively, D is TRBD1 (6 bases). Germline CDR1 MNHEY, CDR2 SMNVEV (reference sequence). The V end was cut by 9 bases, the J end by 7 bases, with 21 bases between. The CDR3 contains 14 residues. The CDR3 reads CASRGIGGQLEAFF. For the CDR3, the DNA is TGTGCCAGTAGAGGGATCGGGGGGCAGCTTGAAGCTTTCTTT.

The chain is built from TRBV7-2 and TRBJ2-1; 10 bases match TRBD2. Unmatched junction bases numbered 4, after V lost 4 bases and J lost 10 bases. Germline lookup yields CDR1 SGHTA and CDR2 FQGNSA. The CDR3 contains 13 residues. The CDR3 DNA is TGTGCCAGCAGCTCCTCACTAGCGGGAGAGCAGTTCTTC. Its protein product is CASSSSLAGEQFF. The variable domain in full, with the rest retrieved from reference TRBV7-2 and TRBJ2-1, is GAGVSQSPSNKVTEKGKDVELRCDPISGHTALYWYRQSLGQGLEFLIYFQGNSAPDKSGLPSDRFSAERTGGSVSTLTIQRTQQEDSAVYLCASSSSLAGEQFFGPGTRLTVL.

The gene calls are TRBV11-2 and TRBJ1-1; 7 bases align to TRBD1. The germline V gene has CDR1 SGHAT and CDR2 FQNNGV. This CDR3 spans 15 amino acids. V lost 5 bases, J lost 4 bases, and 10 bases stayed unmatched. The CDR3 bases are TGTGCCAGCAGCGCCCAGACAGGGCTGTTCACTGAAGCTTTCTTT. This gives the protein CASSAQTGLFTEAFF. Supplemented by reference TRBV11-2 and TRBJ1-1, the full variable domain reads EAGVAQSPRYKIIEKRQSVAFWCNPISGHATLYWYQQILGQGPKLLIQFQNNGVVDDSQLPKDRFSAERLKGVDSTLKIQPAKLEDSAVYLCASSAQTGLFTEAFFGQGTRLTVV.

The chain carries TRBV28 and TRBJ1-1; TRBD1 aligns across 7 bases. The germline V gene has CDR1 MDHEN and CDR2 SYDVKM. There are 15 residues in the CDR3. The junction had 7 bases not matched to a gene; V was cut back by 2 bases and J by 4 bases. CDR3 amino acids: CASSLMTGRGTEAFF. The CDR3 nucleotides are TGTGCCAGCAGTTTAATGACAGGGCGAGGCACTGAAGCTTTCTTT.

The J gene is TRBJ2-1, the V gene TRBV5-4; perhaps TRBD2 as D (6 bases). CDR1 and CDR2 from the germline V gene are SGHNT and YYREEE (reference sequence). The CDR3 is 12 amino acids. V lost 4 bases to trimming and J lost 10 bases, with 12 bases between them. The CDR3 region is CASSGTLEEQFF. CDR3 in DNA: TGTGCCAGCAGCGGGACTTTGGAGGAGCAGTTCTTC.

This rearrangement joins TRBV28 to TRBJ1-5; D may be TRBD1 (5 bases). Trimming took off 7 bases at V and 0 bases at J, with 13 bases between the two ends. The CDR3 is 15 amino acids. The V gene's germline CDR1 is MDHEN and CDR2 SYDVKM. The CDR3 reads CASTLQAYSNQPQHF. CDR3 coding DNA: TGTGCCAGCACCCTACAGGCTTATAGCAATCAGCCCCAGCATTTT.

The V call is TRBV15, the J call TRBJ2-1; 11 nucleotides agree with TRBD2. CDR1 is LNHNV and CDR2 is YYDKDF in the germline V gene (reference sequence). With 1 base clipped from V and 3 bases from J, the junction kept 5 bases outside the gene matches. This CDR3 contains 17 residues. The CDR3 DNA reads TGTGCCACCAGCAGAGCCATGACTAGCGGGATCTACAATGAGCAGTTCTTC. Its translation is CATSRAMTSGIYNEQFF.

On this clone itself: Different DNA sequences within this sample yield the same CDR3. This sequence joins TRBV12-3 or TRBV12-4 and TRBJ1-1; D not resolved. The CDR3 spans 13 residues. The V end was cut by 3 bases, the J end by 0 bases, with 5 bases between. DNA of the CDR3: TGTGCCAGCAGTTTTTCTGTGAACACTGAAGCTTTCTTT. This codes for CASSFSVNTEAFF.

V is TRBV24-1 and J is TRBJ2-1; 7 bases agree with TRBD2. Unmatched junction bases numbered 4, after V lost 2 bases and J lost 10 bases. The CDR3 has 13 amino acids. The V gene's germline CDR1 is KGHDR and CDR2 SFDVKD. The CDR3: CATSDSSGAEQFF. In DNA, the CDR3 is TGTGCCACCAGTGATTCGAGCGGGGCCGAGCAGTTCTTC.

The chain uses TRBV10-3 and TRBJ1-6; D possibly corresponds to TRBD1 (5 bases). Germline loops: CDR1 ENHRY, CDR2 SYGVKD. The CDR3 covers 12 residues. The germline V and J ends were trimmed by 3 bases and 17 bases, with 14 bases remaining between them. The CDR3 loop reads CAISDRASAVHF. The CDR3 nucleotides are TGTGCCATCAGTGACAGGGCCTCGGCCGTCCACTTT.

In its sample, this clone was seen once. V and J are TRBV28 and TRBJ2-4; D is perhaps TRBD1 (5 bases). V lost 6 bases, J lost 4 bases, and 16 bases lay in between. The CDR3 totals 15 residues. CDR1 is MDHEN, CDR2 SYDVKM, per germline. The CDR3 region has the DNA TGTGCCAGCAGGACCGCCACGACAGCGAAAAACATTCAGTACTTC. It is translated as CASRTATTAKNIQYF.

The V call is TRBV4-3, the J call TRBJ2-7; a possible D gene is TRBD2 (5 bases). The CDR3 has 14 residues. V dropped 4 bases and J dropped 3 bases, with 13 bases sitting between them. The V gene's germline CDR1 is LGHNA and CDR2 YSLEER. DNA for the CDR3: TGCGCCAGCAGCCCGGGGTTATACAACTACGAGCAGTACTTC. It specifies CASSPGLYNYEQYF.

This clone came up a few times. J is TRBJ1-5 and V is TRBV4-1, with TRBD1 as a possible D gene (5 bases). The V end lost 4 bases, the J end lost 4 bases, and 23 bases lay between the germline ends. The length of the CDR3 is 18 residues. CDR1 is MGHRA, CDR2 YSYEKL, per germline. CDR3 sequence reads: CASSPTPARVGQNQPQHF. Written as DNA, the CDR3 is TGCGCCAGCAGCCCAACCCCGGCCAGGGTGGGTCAAAATCAGCCCCAGCATTTT.

On this clone: Additional DNA sequences in this sample encode the identical CDR3. The rearrangement links TRBV12-3 or TRBV12-4 to TRBJ1-3; D gene ambiguous. The CDR3 is made up of 13 amino acids. Trimming took 6 bases from V and 0 from J, leaving 6 bases between them. For the CDR3, the DNA is TGTGCCAGCAGCCCGGGCTCTGGAAACACCATATATTTT. As protein: CASSPGSGNTIYF.